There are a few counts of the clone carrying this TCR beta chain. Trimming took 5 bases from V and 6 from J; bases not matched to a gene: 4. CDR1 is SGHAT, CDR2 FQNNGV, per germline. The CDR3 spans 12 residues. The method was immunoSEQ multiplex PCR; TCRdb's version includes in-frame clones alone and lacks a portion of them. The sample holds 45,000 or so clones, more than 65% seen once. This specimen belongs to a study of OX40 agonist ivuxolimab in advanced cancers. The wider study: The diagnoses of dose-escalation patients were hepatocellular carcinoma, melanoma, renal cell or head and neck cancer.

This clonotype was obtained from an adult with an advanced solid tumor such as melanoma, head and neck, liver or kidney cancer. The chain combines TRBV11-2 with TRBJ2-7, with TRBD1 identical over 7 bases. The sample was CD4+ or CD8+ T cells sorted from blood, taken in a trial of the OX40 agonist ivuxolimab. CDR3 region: CASSIRGSEQYF. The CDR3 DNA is TGTGCCAGCAGCATCAGGGGGAGCGAGCAGTACTTC.